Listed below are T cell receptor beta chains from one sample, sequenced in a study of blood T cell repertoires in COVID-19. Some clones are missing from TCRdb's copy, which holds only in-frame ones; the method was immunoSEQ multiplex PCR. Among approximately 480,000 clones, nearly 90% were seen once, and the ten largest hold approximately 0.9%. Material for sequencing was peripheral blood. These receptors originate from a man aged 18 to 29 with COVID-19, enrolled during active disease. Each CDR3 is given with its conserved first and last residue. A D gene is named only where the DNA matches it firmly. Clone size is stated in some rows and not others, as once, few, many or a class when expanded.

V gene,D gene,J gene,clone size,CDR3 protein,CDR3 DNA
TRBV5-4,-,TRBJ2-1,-,CASSRSWAARAEGNEQFF,TGTGCCAGCAGCCGATCTTGGGCAGCCCGGGCCGAGGGCAATGAGCAGTTCTTC
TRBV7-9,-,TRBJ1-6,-,CASSFSGQSLHF,TGTGCCAGCAGCTTCTCGGGACAATCCCTCCACTTT
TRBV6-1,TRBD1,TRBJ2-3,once,CASSEAGGSTDTQYF,TGTGCCAGCAGTGAGGCAGGGGGAAGCACAGATACGCAGTATTTT
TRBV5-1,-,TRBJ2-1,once,CASSLIPTGEQFF,TGCGCCAGCAGCTTGATCCCAACTGGTGAGCAGTTCTTC
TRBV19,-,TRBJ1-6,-,CASVGQGSNSPLHF,TGTGCCAGTGTAGGGCAGGGGAGCAATTCACCCCTCCACTTT
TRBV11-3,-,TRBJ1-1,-,CASSFSLNTEAFF,TGTGCCAGCAGCTTTTCATTGAACACTGAAGCTTTCTTT
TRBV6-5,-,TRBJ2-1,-,CASSLQVGYEQFF,TGTGCCAGCAGTCTGCAGGTGGGTTATGAGCAGTTCTTC
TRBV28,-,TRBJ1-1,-,CASSLLAGQGTEAFF,TGTGCCAGCAGTTTATTAGCGGGGCAAGGCACTGAAGCTTTCTTT
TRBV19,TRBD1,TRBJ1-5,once,CASRGRTGSTNQPQHF,TGTGCCAGTAGGGGGCGGACAGGAAGTACGAATCAGCCCCAGCATTTT
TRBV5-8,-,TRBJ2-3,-,CASSLFRDRRADTQYF,TGTGCCAGCAGCTTATTTCGGGACCGGAGGGCCGATACGCAGTATTTT
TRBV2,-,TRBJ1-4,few,CASRPGNLYYEKLFF,TGTGCCAGCAGACCGGGAAACTTGTATTATGAAAAACTGTTTTTT
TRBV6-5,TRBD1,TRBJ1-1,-,CASTRETGINTEAFF,TGTGCCAGCACCAGAGAGACAGGGATAAACACTGAAGCTTTCTTT
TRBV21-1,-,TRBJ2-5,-,CASNPKRDTSETQYF,TGTGCCAGCAACCCTAAAAGGGACACCTCGGAGACCCAGTACTTC
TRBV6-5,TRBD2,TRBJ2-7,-,CASSTSGREYEQYF,TGTGCCAGCAGTACGAGCGGGAGGGAGTACGAGCAGTACTTC
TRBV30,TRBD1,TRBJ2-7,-,CAFWTGTYEQYF,TGTGCCTTTTGGACAGGTACCTACGAGCAGTACTTC
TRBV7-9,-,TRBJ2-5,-,CASSLGGLETQYF,TGTGCCAGCAGCTTAGGAGGGTTGGAGACCCAGTACTTC
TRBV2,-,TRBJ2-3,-,CASSPGGYSTDTQYF,TGTGCCAGCAGTCCTGGGGGGTACAGCACAGATACGCAGTATTTT
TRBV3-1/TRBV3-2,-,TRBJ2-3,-,CASSQQGTDTQYF,TGTGCCAGCAGCCAGCAGGGGACAGATACGCAGTATTTT